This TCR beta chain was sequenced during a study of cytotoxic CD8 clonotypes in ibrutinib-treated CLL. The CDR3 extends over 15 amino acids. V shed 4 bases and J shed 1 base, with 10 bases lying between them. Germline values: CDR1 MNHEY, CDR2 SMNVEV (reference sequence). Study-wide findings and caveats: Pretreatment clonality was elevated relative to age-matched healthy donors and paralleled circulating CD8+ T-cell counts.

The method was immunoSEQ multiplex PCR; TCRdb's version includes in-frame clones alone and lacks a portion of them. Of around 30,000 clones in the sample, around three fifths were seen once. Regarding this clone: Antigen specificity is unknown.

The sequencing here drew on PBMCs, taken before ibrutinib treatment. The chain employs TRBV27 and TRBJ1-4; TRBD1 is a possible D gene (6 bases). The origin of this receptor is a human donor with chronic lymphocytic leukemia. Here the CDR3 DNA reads TGTGCCAGCAGTTCTACAGGGATAACTAATGAAAAACTGTTTTTT. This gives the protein CASSSTGITNEKLFF.